The clone carrying this T cell receptor beta chain was detected only a few times. Its antigen is not identified. TCR beta CDR3 sequences were amplified from RNA transcripts. HTBI primers were the set used in a first-round RT-PCR of the TCR CDR3. MiXCR, run by TCRdb on the multiplex PCR reads, gives a single entry per CDR3 protein. The sample comprises roughly 650,000 distinct CDR3 sequences, about 16% of which are singletons, and around 3.3% rests with the top ten. The V gene's germline CDR1 is DFQATT and CDR2 SNEGSKA (reference sequence). This CDR3 region has 14 residues. With 5 bases clipped from V and 7 bases from J, the junction kept 10 bases outside the gene matches. The source of the sample is a study of T cells in Graves' hyperthyroidism and ophthalmopathy. Study observations and caveats: Patients with ophthalmopathy were separated from those with stable hyperthyroidism by a 13 V-J model.

The study included ophthalmopathy patients with Clinical Activity Score at least 3, NOSPECS grade at least 4 and duration under 3 months. Investigators excluded patients with uncontrolled infection, other autoimmune disease, pregnancy or lactation. Diagnostic decisions used clinical symptoms, serum thyroxine and TRAb, thyroid ultrasound and orbital computed tomography. This sequence originates from a woman in her 40s with Graves' ophthalmopathy. The sample was blood. The genes are TRBV20-1 and TRBJ1-5; 8 bases align to TRBD1. DNA of the CDR3: TGCAGTGCTTCCTCCCGACAGGGGAGACAGCCCCAGCATTTT. This gives the protein CSASSRQGRQPQHF.